The clone carrying this TCR beta chain has more than one count but fewer than ten. Its antigen is unknown. Naive CD4+ T cells were purified with Tregs depleted by CD25. After constant-region reverse-primer amplification, full-length variable regions underwent semi-nested PCR with Nested Universal Primer A. One entry per CDR3 protein results from TCRdb running MiXCR on the 5' RACE reads. The profile shows about 53,000 distinct CDR3 sequences, around 25% of them singletons. Overall study findings and caveats: The larger-cohort validation was restricted to a single TCR beta V-J rearrangement rather than whole repertoires. The TCR gene usage of tumor memory CD4+ T cells clustered together with blood and lymph node memory CD4+ cells and with lymph node naive CD4+ cells.

CDR1 and CDR2 (germline): SGHTA, FQGNSA. V lost 2 bases to trimming and J lost 4 bases, with 12 bases between them. This CDR3 contains 16 residues. Sequenced sample: tumor-infiltrating naive CD4+ T cells sorted from the breast tumor. Subset indicated: naive CD4+ T cells, CD4+CD45RA+CD25-. This TCR was recovered from a female donor with breast cancer. V and J are TRBV7-2 and TRBJ2-6; a weak D match, TRBD2 (6 bases). The chain's CDR3 is CASSLLGGVGANVLTF. The CDR3 coding sequence is TGTGCCAGCAGCTTACTGGGGGGTGTGGGGGCCAACGTCCTGACTTTC.